This T cell receptor beta chain was recorded in a study of identical twins. This CDR3 has 17 residues. The germline gives CDR1 SGHAT, CDR2 FQNNGV. V was shortened by 1 base and J by 2 bases, with 17 bases between the two germline ends. Each CDR3 protein is one row after TCRdb ran MiXCR on the 5' RACE reads. The sample has under 300,000 distinct CDR3 sequences, around 8% seen once. The same specimen was also included in a second study, on yellow fever vaccine responses in identical twins.

Sequenced sample: CD8+ T cells sorted from blood. The rearrangement links TRBV11-2 to TRBJ2-5; D ambiguous. This TCR derives from a woman younger than 30 in good health. In nucleotides, the CDR3 is TGTGCCAGCAGCTTAGTCGGCTACCCTATCGAGCAAGAGACCCAGTACTTC. Protein sequence: CASSLVGYPIEQETQYF.